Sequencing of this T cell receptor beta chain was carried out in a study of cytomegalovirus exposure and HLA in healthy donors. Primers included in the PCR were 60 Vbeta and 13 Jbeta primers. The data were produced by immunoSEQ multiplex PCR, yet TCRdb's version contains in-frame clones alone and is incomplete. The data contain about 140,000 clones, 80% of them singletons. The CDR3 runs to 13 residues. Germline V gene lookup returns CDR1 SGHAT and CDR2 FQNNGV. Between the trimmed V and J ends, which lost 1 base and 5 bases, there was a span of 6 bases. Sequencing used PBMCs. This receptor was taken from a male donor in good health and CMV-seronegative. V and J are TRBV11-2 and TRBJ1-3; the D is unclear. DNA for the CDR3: TGTGCCAGCAGCTTAGGGAGGAGAAACACCATATATTTT. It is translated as CASSLGRRNTIYF.